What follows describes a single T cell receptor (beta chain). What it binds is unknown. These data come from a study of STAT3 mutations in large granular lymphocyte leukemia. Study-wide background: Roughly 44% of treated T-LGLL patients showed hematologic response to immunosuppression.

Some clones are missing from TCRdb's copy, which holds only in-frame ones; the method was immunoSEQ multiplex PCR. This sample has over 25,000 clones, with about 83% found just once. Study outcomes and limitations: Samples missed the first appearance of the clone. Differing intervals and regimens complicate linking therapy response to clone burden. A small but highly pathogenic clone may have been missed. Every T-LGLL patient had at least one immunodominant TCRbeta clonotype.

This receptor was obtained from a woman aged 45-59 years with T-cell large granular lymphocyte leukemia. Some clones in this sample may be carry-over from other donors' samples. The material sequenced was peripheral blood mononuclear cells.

The CDR3, as DNA: TGTGCCATCAGTCCCGCCGGGCCCTACGAGCAGTACTTC. Protein: CAISPAGPYEQYF. The gene calls are TRBV10-3 and TRBJ2-7; D call uncertain. Germline V gene lookup returns CDR1 ENHRY and CDR2 SYGVKD. The CDR3 is made up of 13 amino acids. The V end was cut by 5 bases, the J end by 2 bases, with 10 bases between.